These 5 T cell receptor beta chains originate from one sample sequenced in a study of shared clonotypes between healthy human individuals. Clones were read by immunoSEQ multiplex PCR, and TCRdb kept only the in-frame ones, dropping some. The profile shows some 1.5 million clones, around 98% of them singletons. Source material: naive CD4+ T cells sorted from blood. The subset: CD45RA+ positively selected. All receptors derive from a man aged 25 to 45 in good health.

The V call is TRBV11-2, the J call TRBJ1-2, with D unclear. Germline V gives CDR1 SGHAT, CDR2 FQNNGV. The CDR3 is 13 amino acids. Deletions cut 4 bases from V and 4 bases from J, with 10 bases between. The CDR3 DNA reads as TGTGCCAGCAGCTCCAGCTCAGGCTATGGCTACACCTTC. It specifies CASSSSSGYGYTF.

This chain uses TRBV6-1 with TRBJ1-1, with 10 bases lining up with TRBD1. Germline lookup yields CDR1 MNHNS and CDR2 SASEGT. This CDR3 is 15 amino acids long. J lost 7 bases, V lost 2 bases, and 7 bases had no gene match. CDR3 protein: CASSELGQGPGEAFF. For the CDR3, the DNA is TGTGCCAGCAGTGAACTGGGACAGGGGCCGGGTGAAGCTTTCTTT.

The chain combines TRBV4-3 with TRBJ1-1; TRBD1 is a possible D gene (5 bases). This CDR3 is built from 14 residues. V shed 0 bases and J shed 2 bases, with 7 bases lying between them. The V gene's germline CDR1 is LGHNA and CDR2 YSLEER. The CDR3 region is CASSQEGLNTEAFF. For the CDR3, the DNA is TGCGCCAGCAGCCAAGAGGGACTAAACACTGAAGCTTTCTTT.

CDR3 region: CASSIWYEQYF. The CDR3, as DNA: TGTGCCAGCAGCATATGGTACGAGCAGTACTTC. This rearrangement joins TRBV27 to TRBJ2-7, with unresolved D. Germline-derived CDR1 and CDR2 are MNHEY and SMNVEV (reference sequence). Trimming pared 6 bases from V and 4 bases from J, leaving 7 bases between. The CDR3 sequence is 11 residues long.

A word on this clone: Other nucleotide sequences in the sample specify the same CDR3. V gene TRBV5-1 combines with J gene TRBJ2-3, with TRBD2 matching over 10 bases. Germline values: CDR1 SGHRS, CDR2 YFSETQ. Germline trimming cut 0 bases from V and 6 bases from J; bases unmatched to any gene: 4. The CDR3 consists of 15 residues. The CDR3 loop is CASSLGLAGVDTQYF. Written as DNA, the CDR3 is TGCGCCAGCAGCTTGGGGCTAGCGGGGGTGGATACGCAGTATTTT.